Below, one TCR beta chain is given with its context. In the original processing: From reference gene primer amplification, estimates of nucleated cell counts were derived. Data came from immunoSEQ multiplex PCR; TCRdb stores just in-frame clones and leaves some out. The V and J calls and clone size come from that table; D and trimming were worked out from the DNA. Among 40,000 or so clones listed, about 88% were seen once. The data originate from a study of blood T cell repertoires in COVID-19. For the study at large: Sites in the United States, Italy and Spain provided acute and convalescent COVID-19 samples. In each case, the material was cDNA or gDNA derived from T cells, B-cell-depleted T cells, or PBMCs.

The germline V gene has CDR1 SGHRS and CDR2 YFSETQ. The CDR3 is 14 amino acids. Trimming removed 0 bases at V and 2 bases at J, with 9 bases between. The clonotype originates from a woman between 70 and 85 years old in a cohort sampled during active COVID-19. The gene calls are TRBV5-1 and TRBJ2-7; tentatively, D is TRBD1 (5 bases). Specimen: peripheral blood. This chain's CDR3 is CASSLGRVTYEQYF. The CDR3 DNA is TGCGCCAGCAGCTTGGGCAGGGTCACCTACGAGCAGTACTTC.